This is a list of T cell receptor beta chains from one sample in a study of blood T cell repertoires in COVID-19. The data were produced by immunoSEQ multiplex PCR, yet TCRdb's version contains in-frame clones alone and is incomplete. The data show 200,000 to 300,000 clones, around four fifths seen once. The sample taken for sequencing was peripheral blood. The source of these receptors is a man in his 60s with acute or convalescent COVID-19. CDR3s include the opening cysteine and the closing phenylalanine or tryptophan. The D gene is left open where the match is weak. Not every row has a clone size; where given, it reads once, few, many or a size class.

TRBD2 TRBJ2-7 TRBV27 . TGTGCCAGCAGTCCGCTCCGGACTAGCGGGAGGGAAAGCTCCTACGAGCAGTACTTC CASSPLRTSGRESSYEQYF
TRBD2 TRBJ2-1 TRBV4-3 . TGCGCCAGCAGCCAAGATTCGGCTAGCGGGAGGTCCAATGAGCAGTTCTTC CASSQDSASGRSNEQFF
. TRBJ1-3 TRBV9 few TGTGCCAGCAGCGCAGCCCTAGATGGAAACACCATATATTTT CASSAALDGNTIYF
. TRBJ2-2 TRBV6-5 . TGTGCCAGCAGGCGGGACAGCCTCACCGGGGAGCTGTTTTTT CASRRDSLTGELFF
. TRBJ1-1 TRBV18 . TGTGCCAGCTCACCGACATTGGACACTGAAGCTTTCTTT CASSPTLDTEAFF
. TRBJ2-3 TRBV4-1 . TGCGCCAGCAGCCCGACAGGCAGCACAGATACGCAGTATTTT CASSPTGSTDTQYF
TRBD1 TRBJ1-5 TRBV6-1 . TGTGCCAGCAGTGAAAGGGACAGTAGCAATCAGCCCCAGCATTTT CASSERDSSNQPQHF
. TRBJ1-1 TRBV6-5 . TGTGCCAGCAGTTACAGGGGTAGGGCTTTCTTT CASSYRGRAFF
. TRBJ2-1 TRBV11-3 . TGTGCCAGCAGCTCGGACTACGGAAAAAATGAGCAGTTCTTC CASSSDYGKNEQFF
. TRBJ2-7 TRBV29-1 . TGCAGCGGTACCTTTACGGGTCTTTCCTACGAGCAGTACTTC CSGTFTGLSYEQYF
. TRBJ2-1 TRBV2 . TGTGCCAGCAGTGAGGACGGCGGGAACAATGAGCAGTTCTTC CASSEDGGNNEQFF
TRBD1 TRBJ1-3 TRBV6-1 . TGTGCCAGCAACGTACAGGGGGGTGGAAACACCATATATTTT CASNVQGGGNTIYF
. TRBJ1-2 TRBV6-6 once TGTGCCAGCAGTGAGACATATAACTATGGCTACACCTTC CASSETYNYGYTF
TRBD1 TRBJ2-5 TRBV6-5 . TGTGCCAGCAGTACGACAGGGGTTTCAGAGACCCAGTACTTC CASSTTGVSETQYF
TRBD1 TRBJ1-4 TRBV7-9 . TGTGCCAGCAGCTTAGGGGGACAGGCCGGGGGAAAACTGTTTTTT CASSLGGQAGGKLFF
TRBD1 TRBJ2-7 TRBV2 . TGTGCCAGCGAGGACAGGCTTTCCTACGAGCAGTACTTC CASEDRLSYEQYF
. TRBJ2-4 TRBV5-8 . TGTGCCAGCAGCTTGGATAGAAGGAGTTTGGTCAAAAACATTCAGTACTTC CASSLDRRSLVKNIQYF
. TRBJ2-5 TRBV6-5 few TGTGCCAGCAGAGACTCTAGCGAGACCCAGTACTTC CASRDSSETQYF
. TRBJ2-3 TRBV5-1 . TGCGCCAGCAGCTTGGCCGGGGGAACAGATACGCAGTATTTT CASSLAGGTDTQYF
. TRBJ2-1 TRBV2 . TGTGCATCTTCACGGGGGAGCTCCTACAATGAGCAGTTCTTC CASSRGSSYNEQFF
. TRBJ1-1 TRBV28 . TGTGCCAGCAGTCTAGCCCTCAGGGGTTTCGCTGAAGCTTTCTTT CASSLALRGFAEAFF
TRBD1 TRBJ1-3 TRBV7-6 . TGTGCCAGCAGCCCTGACAGGGGAATCGGAAACACCATATATTTT CASSPDRGIGNTIYF
TRBD2 TRBJ2-3 TRBV9 . TGTGCCAGCAGCGTAAGAACTAGCGGTAGCACAGATACGCAGTATTTT CASSVRTSGSTDTQYF
. TRBJ2-7 TRBV11-1 few TGTGCCAGCAGCGAGGCCAGCGGCTACGAGCAGTACTTC CASSEASGYEQYF
. TRBJ1-5 TRBV19 . TGTGCCAGTAACGACAGCGGGAGGGGCAATCAGCCCCAGCATTTT CASNDSGRGNQPQHF
. TRBJ2-7 TRBV28 once TGTGCCAGCAGCCGACACCCACCGGAAGAATACTCCTACGAGCAGTACTTC CASSRHPPEEYSYEQYF
TRBD1 TRBJ2-7 TRBV2 . TGTGCCAGCAGTGAGTCGGGACAGGTTTACGAGCAGTACTTC CASSESGQVYEQYF
. TRBJ2-1 TRBV7-6 . TGTGCCAGCAGCTTAGGACTAGCTGGAGGGGGTCAGGACAATGAGCAGTTCTTC CASSLGLAGGGQDNEQFF
TRBD1 TRBJ1-1 TRBV6-5 once TGTGCCAGCAGTCGAGGACAGGGGACAAACACTGAAGCTTTCTTT CASSRGQGTNTEAFF
TRBD2 TRBJ2-1 TRBV6-2/TRBV6-3 . TGTGCCAGCAGTTACTCGACTAGCGGATACAATGAGCAGTTCTTC CASSYSTSGYNEQFF
TRBD1 TRBJ1-2 TRBV18 once TGTGCCAGCTCACAGGTACAGGGGAACTATGGCTACACCTTC CASSQVQGNYGYTF
. TRBJ1-4 TRBV19 . TGTGCCGACCCCCGGGGGGGCGAGGAAAAACTGTTTTTT CADPRGGEEKLFF
. TRBJ1-2 TRBV19 few TGTGCCAGTAGTTCGGACAGAAACTATGGCTACACCTTC CASSSDRNYGYTF
. TRBJ2-7 TRBV4-2 . TGTGCCAGCAGCCCAGCCGGGGGGCAAACCTACGAGCAGTACTTC CASSPAGGQTYEQYF
TRBD2 TRBJ2-1 TRBV11-2 few TGTGCCAGCAGCTTAGCTAGCGGGGGGGACAATGAGCAGTTCTTC CASSLASGGDNEQFF
. TRBJ1-2 TRBV4-3 . TGCGCCAGCAGCCAAGAGAGACAGGTTGCCTATGGCTACACCTTC CASSQERQVAYGYTF
TRBD2 TRBJ2-3 TRBV9 . TGTGCCAGCAGCGTGAGGACTAGCGGGGGGGCTGGGGATACGCAGTATTTT CASSVRTSGGAGDTQYF
. TRBJ1-3 TRBV4-1 once TGCGCCAGCAGCCAAGATCTCAACAGGCGGGGAAACACCATATATTTT CASSQDLNRRGNTIYF
. TRBJ1-1 TRBV7-3 . TGTGCCAGCAGCTTAACTGCCAGGGGCACTGAAGCTTTCTTT CASSLTARGTEAFF
TRBD1 TRBJ1-4 TRBV7-9 once TGTGCCAGCAGCGAGACAGGGTTTGAAAAACTGTTTTTT CASSETGFEKLFF
TRBD1 TRBJ1-2 TRBV10-3 . TGTGCCATCAGTGATTGGGGACAGGGGCGAGGCTACACCTTC CAISDWGQGRGYTF
. TRBJ2-4 TRBV27 . TGTGCCAGCAGTTTGCGGCAGGGAGGGGGCATTCAGTACTTC CASSLRQGGGIQYF
TRBD2 TRBJ2-3 TRBV5-1 . TGCGCCAGCAGCTTCGGGACTAGCGGTTCCACAGATACGCAGTATTTT CASSFGTSGSTDTQYF
. TRBJ1-6 TRBV7-2 . TGTGCCAGCAGCCCAGCCCGGAGCTCCTATAATTCACCCCTCCACTTT CASSPARSSYNSPLHF
TRBD2 TRBJ2-4 TRBV6-5 . TGTGCCAGCACCGGGGGGGGGCTAGCCAAAAACATTCAGTACTTC CASTGGGLAKNIQYF
. TRBJ1-1 TRBV3-1/TRBV3-2 . TGTGCCAGCAGCTATGCGACAGGTTCAGCTTTCTTT CASSYATGSAFF
TRBD1 TRBJ2-7 TRBV29-1 . TGCAGCGTTTCCGGGACAGACTCCTACGAGCAGTACTTC CSVSGTDSYEQYF
. TRBJ1-3 TRBV27 . TGTGCCAGCAGTAACCTAGCTGGAAACACCATATATTTT CASSNLAGNTIYF
. TRBJ2-1 TRBV2 once TGTGCCACCGGAGTGGACTCGACATACAATGAGCAGTTCTTC CATGVDSTYNEQFF
TRBD1 TRBJ1-2 TRBV4-3 once TGCGCCAGCAGCCAAGTCAAGTCGGGACAGGGGGCTAACTATGGCTACACCTTC CASSQVKSGQGANYGYTF
. TRBJ1-4 TRBV6-5 . TGTGCCAGCAGTTCCTATGAGGCGGAAAAACTGTTTTTT CASSSYEAEKLFF
TRBD2 TRBJ2-1 TRBV5-5 . TGTGCCAGCAGCCCGCGGTCCGGGACTAGCGGGGGTTATGAGCAGTTCTTC CASSPRSGTSGGYEQFF
TRBD2 TRBJ2-1 TRBV23-1 . TGCGCCAGCTGTAACCGCGAGCGGGAACGGTCCTACAATGAGCAGTTCTTC CASCNRERERSYNEQFF
TRBD1 TRBJ2-5 TRBV2 . TGTGCCAGCAGGGCGGGACAGGTTTCCCAGTACTTC CASRAGQVSQYF
TRBD2 TRBJ2-1 TRBV6-6 . TGTGCCAGCACCCGGCCTGGGACTAGCGGGAGTTATGAGCAGTTCTTC CASTRPGTSGSYEQFF
TRBD2 TRBJ2-3 TRBV6-2/TRBV6-3 . TGTGCCAGCAGTTACTCGGGTCCGGGGGCTAGCGGGAGGTTCACAGATACGCAGTATTTT CASSYSGPGASGRFTDTQYF
. TRBJ2-3 TRBV7-9 . TGTGCCAGCAGGAATAGCGGAGGTTCTGGCACAGATACGCAGTATTTT CASRNSGGSGTDTQYF